The T cell receptor (beta chain) under discussion was sequenced for a study of PD-1 blockade in classical Hodgkin lymphoma (dated by TCRdb to 2018 to 2021). About the investigation overall: Nivolumab dosing was 3 mg/kg intravenously every 2 weeks, continuing until either disease progression or unacceptable toxicity. A peripheral blood immune signature of response to PD-1 blockade in classical Hodgkin lymphoma was defined using TCR beta sequencing and CyTOF. Study-level results and caveats: Diversity was lower in patients who began nivolumab less than 1 year after ASCT, so these patients were left out of later analyses to avoid confounding by immune reconstitution. Trial patients with a complete response had baseline diversity similar to that of newly diagnosed patients, while partial responders and progressors had significantly lower diversity. A significant rise by C4D1 was seen in CD4+ but not CD8+ TCR diversity (p=0.0027 vs p=0.16), with the rise being most apparent in complete responders (p=0.02). The study covered only a single clinical trial cohort, and the causes of the repertoire differences, possibly disease activity or prior therapy, were still not defined. Baseline TCR diversity was reported as lower in newly diagnosed patients than in healthy donors, and lower still in relapsed/refractory patients.

The label giving this sample's time point can be read as: cycle 2 day 1 (C2D1) of nivolumab. Relapse after autologous stem cell transplantation had occurred in all trial patients, and cohorts A, B and C were distinguished by prior brentuximab vedotin exposure. The trial cohort was composed of over 50 patients with relapsed/refractory classical Hodgkin lymphoma, for whom complete response, partial response or progressive disease was recorded as best overall response. Single-agent nivolumab was administered to trial patients in the multi-cohort phase II CheckMate 205 trial. An independent review committee assessed best overall response by applying the 2007 International Working Group response criteria. Trial PBMCs were obtained immediately prior to nivolumab initiation (C1D1) and on therapy at cycle 2 day 1 and cycle 4 day 1. Peripheral blood was collected in 8 mL Vacutainer Cell Preparation Tubes, from which PBMCs were isolated by centrifugation and then cryopreserved.

On this clone itself: Its cognate antigen has yet to be identified. No base quality values were provided; no much bigger clone lies one nucleotide off.

Genomic DNA was extracted with the Qiagen DNeasy kit from unsorted PBMCs and from negatively selected CD4+ and CD8+ fractions. Using primers that anneal to V and J segments, immunoSEQ multiplex PCR amplified the TCR beta CDR3 regions. A synthetic immune receptor repertoire was used to minimize amplification bias, and any residual bias was removed computationally once sequencing was done. Turning to the authors' computational methods: Repertoire diversity was quantified as the Shannon entropy index using custom Python scripts. Unsorted, CD4+ and CD8+ repertoires were analyzed separately, except for combined analyses in which CD4+ and CD8+ sequences were merged in silico. Clonal expansion was defined as at least a 2-fold frequency increase after treatment relative to C1D1, with a pseudocount of 0.5 for undetected baseline clones. Clones with 0 or 1 copy at C1D1 were classified as singleton clones, and clones with 2 or more copies were classified as non-singleton clones. Clones expanded in unsorted samples were assigned a CD4+, CD8+ or unknown annotation through matching of protein sequences in sorted samples from the same patient. Diversity changes from C1D1 to C4D1 were tested in paired samples using Wilcoxon tests. Held by TCRdb, this immuneACCESS table contains in-frame sequences only and omits some clones. Under half of the omission traces to an unresolved V gene where checked; the cause of the rest is unknown. The V and J calls and clone size are taken from that table; D and trimming were inferred from the DNA. The sample table holds 100,000 or so clones, of which more than 85% were seen once. The ten largest clones take up around 6.6% of the sample.

Compared with germline, V lacks 7 bases and J lacks 8 bases; bases without a gene match: 4. CDR1 MNHNY and CDR2 SVGAGI were looked up in the germline V gene (reference sequence). The CDR3 measures 13 amino acids from cysteine to phenylalanine. The sequence is cut down to CDR3 DNA, 39 bases in frame from base 1. The rearrangement joined TRBV6-6 to TRBJ1-6, and TRBD1 matches 8 of the central bases. This clonotype was obtained from a human donor with classical Hodgkin lymphoma. The sequences come from peripheral blood mononuclear cells (PBMCs), collected before the second cycle of nivolumab. The CDR3 region has the sequence CASIQQGDSPLHF. The DNA sequence is given as TGTGCCAGCATCCAACAGGGGGATTCACCCCTCCACTTT.